Listed below are T cell receptor beta chains from one sample, sequenced in a study of T cells in Graves' hyperthyroidism and ophthalmopathy. Using its own MiXCR run on the multiplex PCR reads, TCRdb lists one record per CDR3 protein. Counted here are a few hundred thousand distinct CDR3 sequences, roughly an eighth occurring once; the ten biggest clones make up roughly 35%. Input material: blood. Receptor source: a middle-aged woman with Graves' ophthalmopathy. CDR3s include the opening cysteine and the closing phenylalanine or tryptophan. D genes are given only for firm matches. Clone size is shown for a subset of rows, as once, few, many or a class of expanded clone.

j_call	d_call	clone_size	v_call	cdr3_nt	cdr3_aa
TRBJ1-1	.	.	TRBV7-2	TGTGCCAGCAGCCCCTTCATGGGGCGGGCTGAAGCTTTCTTT	CASSPFMGRAEAFF
TRBJ1-1	.	.	TRBV20-1	TGCAGTGCTAGAGCTCGACTATCCCGGGGGAACACTGAAGCTTTCTTT	CSARARLSRGNTEAFF
TRBJ2-1	TRBD2	.	TRBV24-1	TGTGCCACCAGTGCTAGCGGGGGAAGTTCTGAGCAGTTCTTC	CATSASGGSSEQFF
TRBJ2-1	TRBD2	many	TRBV11-2	TGTGCCAGCAGCCTAGCGGGAGGGCCTTCGGATGAGCAGTTCTTC	CASSLAGGPSDEQFF
TRBJ2-1	TRBD1	many	TRBV2	TGTGCCAGCAGGAGACAGGGGGCAGGCAATGAGCAGTTCTTC	CASRRQGAGNEQFF
TRBJ1-2	.	.	TRBV5-1	TGCGCCAGCAGCCTGGAAACAGGACTGTCTATCTATGGCTACACCTTC	CASSLETGLSIYGYTF
TRBJ1-5	TRBD1	few	TRBV2	TGTGCCAGCAGGGCCGGGACAGGGGTTTTACAGCCCCAGCATTTT	CASRAGTGVLQPQHF
TRBJ1-1	.	many	TRBV11-3	TGTGCCAGCAGCCCAACGCAGGGGAACACTGAAGCTTTCTTT	CASSPTQGNTEAFF
TRBJ1-5	TRBD1	.	TRBV5-5	TGTGCCAGCAGCTTAGGACAGGGAGAAGAATGGAGCAATCAGCCCCAGCATTTT	CASSLGQGEEWSNQPQHF
TRBJ2-1	TRBD1	many	TRBV19	TGTGCCAGTAGTACTCAGGGGGTAGGTGTCAATGAGCAGTTCTTC	CASSTQGVGVNEQFF
TRBJ2-7	.	many	TRBV27	TGTGCCAGCAGACGGGGAGGACAATCCTACGAGCAGTACTTC	CASRRGGQSYEQYF
TRBJ1-2	TRBD1	few	TRBV7-9	TGTGCCAGCAGCCTGGGACAGGGGAAACTCTGGGGCTACACCTTC	CASSLGQGKLWGYTF
TRBJ1-5	.	.	TRBV19	TGTGCCAGTAGTCATGCAGGGTTGAATCAGCCCCAGCATTTT	CASSHAGLNQPQHF
TRBJ1-1	TRBD1	many	TRBV27	TGTGCCAGCAGTCCTAGGGACAGGGAATTCGCTGAAGCTTTCTTT	CASSPRDREFAEAFF
TRBJ2-7	.	many	TRBV27	TGTGCCAGCAGTCCTGGACCCAGGATTGCCTCCTACGAGCAGTACTTC	CASSPGPRIASYEQYF
TRBJ2-5	.	many	TRBV20-1	TGCAGTGCTAGGGGGGACTCCGATATTGGCATGGAGACCCAGTACTTC	CSARGDSDIGMETQYF
TRBJ1-5	TRBD1	few	TRBV18	TGTGCCAGCTCTCCGAGACCGACAGGGGGAAATCAGCCCCAGCATTTT	CASSPRPTGGNQPQHF
TRBJ2-5	.	many	TRBV3-1	TGTGCCAGCAGCCAAGATGGCCTAGCCCCAGAGACCCAGTACTTC	CASSQDGLAPETQYF
TRBJ1-2	TRBD1	many	TRBV11-3	TGTGCCAGCAGCTTAGGGGGACAGGACAACTATGGCTACACCTTC	CASSLGGQDNYGYTF
TRBJ2-7	.	many	TRBV28	TGTGCCAGCAGTTTACAATACGAGCAGTACTTC	CASSLQYEQYF
TRBJ2-5	TRBD2	many	TRBV20-1	TGCAGTGCTAGGACCACCCGACTAGCGAACCTACAAGAGACCCAGTACTTC	CSARTTRLANLQETQYF
TRBJ1-1	.	many	TRBV10-3	TGTGCCATCAGTGAGTTAGACGAGGACACTGAAGCTTTCTTT	CAISELDEDTEAFF
TRBJ2-3	TRBD2	many	TRBV4-1	TGCGCCAGCAGCCACCAGACTAGCGGGGCAGATACGCAGTATTTT	CASSHQTSGADTQYF
TRBJ2-2	TRBD1	many	TRBV19	TGTGCCAGTAGTAACGACAGGGAGTCGGTTTCCGGGGAGCTGTTTTTT	CASSNDRESVSGELFF
TRBJ2-7	.	.	TRBV2	TGTGCCAGCAGTGATTCTACCCGCGCTTACGAGCAGTACTTC	CASSDSTRAYEQYF
TRBJ2-7	.	.	TRBV5-4	TGTGCCAGCAGCCCGAGCGGAATACCCTACGAGCAGTACTTC	CASSPSGIPYEQYF
TRBJ2-1	.	many	TRBV6-2/TRBV6-3	TGTGCCAGCAGTTACTCTAGGAATGAGCAGTTCTTC	CASSYSRNEQFF
TRBJ2-3	.	many	TRBV3-1	TGTGCCAGCAGCCAAGGAAGGGGTGAGACAGATACGCAGTATTTT	CASSQGRGETDTQYF
TRBJ2-2	TRBD2	.	TRBV30	TGTGCCTGGATAGTAGCGGGGGCCGGGGAGCTGTTTTTT	CAWIVAGAGELFF
TRBJ1-1	.	many	TRBV30	TGTGCCTGGTTCGGGATGAACACTGAAGCTTTCTTT	CAWFGMNTEAFF
TRBJ1-6	.	.	TRBV24-1	TGTGCCACCCGAGGCCAAACGCGGACAGTCTATAATTCACCCCTCCACTTT	CATRGQTRTVYNSPLHF
TRBJ1-2	.	few	TRBV27	TGTGCCAGCAGTTTATCCTCGAGTAACTATGGCTACACCTTC	CASSLSSSNYGYTF
TRBJ1-2	TRBD1	.	TRBV12-3/TRBV12-4	TGTGCCAGCAGCGACGGGACAGGGGGGGAGTATGGCTACACCTTC	CASSDGTGGEYGYTF
TRBJ1-2	TRBD1	many	TRBV7-2	TGTGCCAGCAGCTTATCGGGACAGGGGGGCTATGGCTACACCTTC	CASSLSGQGGYGYTF
TRBJ2-5	.	many	TRBV18	TGTGCCAGCTCACCAGGAATCCAAGAGACCCAGTACTTC	CASSPGIQETQYF
TRBJ2-3	TRBD1	many	TRBV20-1	TGCAGTGCGGGACAGAGCACAGATACGCAGTATTTT	CSAGQSTDTQYF
TRBJ2-7	.	.	TRBV29-1	TGCAGCGTTGGTCCTAGCTCCTACGAGCAGTACTTC	CSVGPSSYEQYF
TRBJ2-7	TRBD1	many	TRBV20-1	TGCAGTGCTTTCTGGACAGGGGGCTACGAGCAGTACTTC	CSAFWTGGYEQYF
TRBJ1-1	.	.	TRBV5-1	TGCGCCAGCCGACCGGGTCTTATGAACACTGAAGCTTTCTTT	CASRPGLMNTEAFF
TRBJ2-4	TRBD1	many	TRBV12-3/TRBV12-4	TGTGCCAGCAGCGCAGATCTCGGTTCCGGGACAGGGGTAAACATTCAGTACTTC	CASSADLGSGTGVNIQYF
TRBJ1-1	.	.	TRBV6-5	TGTGCCAGCAGTTACTATGGGGGGAACACTGAAGCTTTCTTT	CASSYYGGNTEAFF
TRBJ2-7	.	many	TRBV12-3/TRBV12-4	TGTGCCAGCAGTTTAACAGAGACGCACGTAGCCGCCGAGCAGTACTTC	CASSLTETHVAAEQYF
TRBJ1-1	TRBD1	.	TRBV5-1	TGCGCCAGCACCAGACAGGGAGGGACTGAAGCTTTCTTT	CASTRQGGTEAFF
TRBJ2-7	.	many	TRBV28	TGTGCCAGCAGTTTACCGGGGGTCCTGAGGAACGAGCAGTACTTC	CASSLPGVLRNEQYF
TRBJ1-1	TRBD1	many	TRBV28	TGTGCCGCAGGACAGGTTTTCACTGAAGCTTTCTTT	CAAGQVFTEAFF
TRBJ2-3	TRBD2	.	TRBV6-9	TGTGCCAGCAGTTATGGCGGGGGGGCAGATACGCAGTATTTT	CASSYGGGADTQYF
TRBJ2-5	.	many	TRBV29-1	TGCAGCGTCGAAACGTTCAAGGACCAAGAGACCCAGTACTTC	CSVETFKDQETQYF
TRBJ1-2	.	many	TRBV20-1	TGCAGTGCTAGAGTCGAAGGGGGCTACACCTTC	CSARVEGGYTF
TRBJ2-1	TRBD2	many	TRBV28	TGTGCCAGCAAACTAGCGGGAGGAGGCAATGAGCAGTTCTTC	CASKLAGGGNEQFF
TRBJ2-3	TRBD2	many	TRBV5-1	TGCGCCAGCAGCTTTTTCAGCGGGGGGGCGACAGATACGCAGTATTTT	CASSFFSGGATDTQYF
TRBJ2-5	TRBD2	few	TRBV12-5	TGTGCTAGTGGTCCCGGACTAGCGGGGGACCTACAAGAGACCCAGTACTTC	CASGPGLAGDLQETQYF
TRBJ2-2	.	.	TRBV4-1	TGCGCCAGCAGCCGTGTAGCGGCCACCGGGGAGCTGTTTTTT	CASSRVAATGELFF
TRBJ2-5	TRBD2	many	TRBV6-5	TGTGCCAGCAGTTACTCGAAAGGGACTAGAACGGAGACCCAGTACTTC	CASSYSKGTRTETQYF
TRBJ2-5	.	many	TRBV7-2	TGTGCCAGCAGCTTGATGGCCGTGGAGGGGCAGACCCAGTACTTC	CASSLMAVEGQTQYF